Listed below are T cell receptor beta chains from one sample, sequenced in a study of HIV-infected patients and healthy controls. TCRdb recomputed calls from the 5' RACE reads with MiXCR, one row per CDR3 protein. The sample yields approximately 13,000 distinct CDR3 sequences, around 12% seen once. The sequences come from blood, collected during antiretroviral therapy. These TCRs come from an adult with HIV infection. The donor label of this sample is uncertain. CDR3s include the opening cysteine and the closing phenylalanine or tryptophan. A D gene is named only where the DNA matches it firmly. Clone size appears in some rows only: once, few, many, or a class for an expanded clone.

- | TRBJ2-3 | few | TRBV2 | CASRAGTSTQYF | TGTGCCAGCAGGGCCGGGACATCAACGCAGTATTTT
TRBD1 | TRBJ1-3 | many | TRBV7-9 | CASSLGQTGDADTIYF | TGTGCCAGCAGCTTAGGACAAACAGGGGATGCGGACACCATATATTTT
TRBD1 | TRBJ1-1 | few | TRBV12-3/TRBV12-4 | CASSPDRGEAFF | TGTGCCAGCAGTCCCGACAGGGGCGAAGCTTTCTTT
TRBD1 | TRBJ1-1 | many | TRBV7-2 | CASSPGQGVDAFF | TGTGCCAGCAGCCCCGGACAGGGGGTTGATGCTTTCTTT
TRBD2 | TRBJ2-7 | many | TRBV20-1 | CSARVVSGNYEQYF | TGCAGTGCTAGGGTGGTTAGCGGGAACTACGAGCAGTACTTC
TRBD1 | TRBJ2-3 | many | TRBV5-1 | CASSLPGGGTDTQYF | TGCGCCAGCAGCCTCCCAGGGGGTGGCACAGATACGCAGTATTTT
TRBD2 | TRBJ2-1 | - | TRBV28 | CASSLGGRAPYNEQFF | TGTGCCAGCAGTTTAGGCGGGAGGGCCCCGTACAATGAGCAGTTCTTC
TRBD2 | TRBJ2-1 | many | TRBV4-2 | CASSQRAGGYNEQFF | TGTGCCAGCAGCCAGAGGGCGGGAGGCTACAATGAGCAGTTCTTC
- | TRBJ2-1 | - | TRBV29-1 | CSVGYWSYNEQFF | TGCAGCGTTGGGTACTGGTCCTACAATGAGCAGTTCTTC
- | TRBJ1-1 | many | TRBV29-1 | CSVTPNTEAFF | TGCAGCGTCACACCAAACACTGAAGCTTTCTTT
TRBD1 | TRBJ2-5 | many | TRBV9 | CASSIQGAGAETQYF | TGTGCCAGCAGCATCCAGGGGGCAGGGGCCGAGACCCAGTACTTC
TRBD2 | TRBJ2-3 | many | TRBV6-2/TRBV6-3 | CASTHSSGATDTQYF | TGTGCCAGCACCCACTCTAGCGGGGCAACAGATACGCAGTATTTT
TRBD1 | TRBJ1-5 | many | TRBV30 | CAWSGGQGIGSNQPQHF | TGTGCCTGGAGTGGGGGACAGGGAATCGGTAGCAATCAGCCCCAGCATTTT
- | TRBJ1-6 | - | TRBV12-3/TRBV12-4 | CASSFGDNSPLHF | TGTGCCAGCAGTTTTGGTGATAATTCACCCCTCCACTTT
TRBD1 | TRBJ2-3 | few | TRBV20-1 | CSARALGQGDSDTQYF | TGCAGTGCTAGAGCCCTTGGACAGGGGGACTCAGATACGCAGTATTTT
- | TRBJ2-7 | - | TRBV18 | CASSPDPYEQYF | TGTGCCAGCTCTCCGGACCCCTACGAGCAGTACTTC
- | TRBJ1-1 | many | TRBV5-5 | CASSATVNTEAFF | TGTGCCAGCAGCGCGACAGTGAACACTGAAGCTTTCTTT
- | TRBJ2-5 | many | TRBV18 | CASSPLGERGETQYF | TGTGCCAGCTCACCACTGGGGGAACGTGGGGAGACCCAGTACTTC
- | TRBJ2-2 | medium-sized | TRBV28 | CASSTSLGQARAGELFF | TGTGCCAGCAGCACCTCCCTAGGACAAGCGAGGGCCGGGGAGCTGTTTTTT
- | TRBJ2-2 | - | TRBV7-2 | CASSRNGGTGTGELFF | TGTGCCAGCAGCCGCAACGGGGGCACAGGGACCGGGGAGCTGTTTTTT
TRBD1 | TRBJ1-3 | - | TRBV7-2 | CTSSSSSAGGFGNTIYF | TGTACCAGCAGCTCTAGCTCAGCAGGGGGCTTTGGAAACACCATATATTTT